This T cell receptor beta chain was sequenced for a study of Ad26.COV2.S vaccination and SARS-CoV-2 variants. Study as a whole: Ad26.COV2.S given intramuscularly, once or twice 56 days apart. Findings and caveats of the study: Estimates derived from TCR breadth and depth analyses may have underestimated total T cell responses.

Stated treatment: approximately 18 received Ad26.COV2.S at low or high dose, single or two shots; 5 received placebo; per-sample allocation not given. Sampling was done on day 63 after the first vaccine or placebo injection. Profiling relied on immunoSEQ multiplex PCR, and the TCRdb table lists in-frame clones only, not all of them. The top ten hold around 2.6% of the sample, which has hundreds of thousands of clones, 80% to 90% seen once. Trimming left V 3 bases short and J 4 bases short, with 9 bases between. The CDR3 is made up of 13 amino acids. CDR1 and CDR2 (germline): MDHEN, SYDVKM. This clone appeared once. Its antigen is undetermined.

The chain combines TRBV28 with TRBJ2-5; D perhaps matches TRBD1 (5 bases). The origin of this receptor is a person between 18 and 65 years old who received the Ad26.COV2.S COVID-19 vaccine or a placebo. Specimen: peripheral blood, collected in a trial of Ad26.COV2.S vaccine versus placebo. The CDR3 here is CASSFDSPETQYF. CDR3 nucleotides: TGTGCCAGCAGTTTCGACAGCCCAGAGACCCAGTACTTC.